The entry below gives a single T cell receptor (beta chain) sequence along with its context. It was with a sample-barcoded 5' primer and a J-beta primer mix that a second PCR of roughly 6 to 12 cycles was run. MiXCR was run by TCRdb on the 5' RACE reads, yielding one entry per CDR3 protein. The sample contains about 1,400,000 distinct CDR3 sequences, 59% of which appear only once. This entry is derived from a study of blood T cells in healthy people across ages. This clonotype originated in a man aged 18-30 years in good health. The sequenced sample consisted of blood.

The CDR3 spells CASSLTTGGPYNEQFF. The CDR3, as DNA: TGTGCCAGCAGTTTAACGACTGGCGGGCCCTACAATGAGCAGTTCTTC. J is TRBJ2-1 and V is TRBV12-3 or TRBV12-4; D perhaps matches TRBD2 (5 bases). The V end was cut by 2 bases, the J end by 2 bases, with 13 bases between. The CDR3 extends over 16 amino acids.